This passage covers 3 T cell receptor beta chains from one sample sequenced in a study of blood T cells in healthy people across ages. A sample-barcoded 5' primer and a J-beta primer mix were used in a second PCR of about 7 to 11 cycles. One entry per CDR3 protein, called by TCRdb with MiXCR from the 5' RACE reads. The table records some 1,800,000 distinct CDR3 sequences, about two fifths of them present only once. The specimen was blood. These receptors were collected from a human donor in good health.

The V call is TRBV15, the J call TRBJ1-5; D is possibly TRBD1 (6 bases). The CDR3 is made up of 16 amino acids. CDR1 and CDR2 from the germline V gene are LNHNV and YYDKDF (reference sequence). Trimming pared 0 bases from V and 2 bases from J, leaving 11 bases between. The CDR3 sequence: CATSRDGQRGNQPQHF. In DNA form, the CDR3 reads TGTGCCACCAGCAGAGATGGACAGAGGGGCAATCAGCCCCAGCATTTT.

The rearrangement links TRBV11-2 to TRBJ2-5, with 7 bases that match TRBD2. Germline V gene sequence: CDR1 SGHAT, CDR2 FQNNGV. The CDR3 is 15 residues long. The junction had 17 bases not matched to a gene; V was cut back by 5 bases and J by 11 bases. CDR3 residues: CASSGGGVGRIGQYF. The CDR3 DNA is TGTGCCAGCAGCGGCGGGGGTGTGGGACGAATAGGGCAGTACTTC. Full variable domain (rest looked up from reference TRBV11-2 and TRBJ2-5): EAGVAQSPRYKIIEKRQSVAFWCNPISGHATLYWYQQILGQGPKLLIQFQNNGVVDDSQLPKDRFSAERLKGVDSTLKIQPAKLEDSAVYLCASSGGGVGRIGQYFGPGTRLLVL.

The V gene is TRBV4-3, the J gene TRBJ1-1, with TRBD1 as a possible D gene (6 bases). Per the germline V gene, CDR1 is LGHNA and CDR2 is YSLEER. The CDR3 spans 15 residues. V was clipped by 0 bases and J by 5 bases, with 13 bases between them. DNA of the CDR3: TGCGCCAGCAGCCAAGATTCCAGGGGTCGAACTGAAGCTTTCTTT. Protein sequence: CASSQDSRGRTEAFF.